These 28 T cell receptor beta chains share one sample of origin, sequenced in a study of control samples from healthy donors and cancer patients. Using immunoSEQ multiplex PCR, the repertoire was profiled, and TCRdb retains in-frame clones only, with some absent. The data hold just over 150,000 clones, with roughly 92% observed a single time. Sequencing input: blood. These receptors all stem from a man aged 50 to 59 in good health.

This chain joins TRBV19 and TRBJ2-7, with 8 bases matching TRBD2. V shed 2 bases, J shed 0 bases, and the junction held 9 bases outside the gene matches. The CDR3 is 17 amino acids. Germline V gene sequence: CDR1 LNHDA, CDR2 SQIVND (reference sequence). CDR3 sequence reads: CASSITYRLARSYEQYF. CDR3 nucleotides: TGTGCCAGTAGTATAACCTACCGACTAGCGCGCTCCTACGAGCAGTACTTC.

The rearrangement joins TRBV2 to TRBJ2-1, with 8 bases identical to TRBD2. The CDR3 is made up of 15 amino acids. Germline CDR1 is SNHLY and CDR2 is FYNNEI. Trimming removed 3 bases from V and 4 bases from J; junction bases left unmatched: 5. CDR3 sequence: CASSESSGPYNEQFF. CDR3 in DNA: TGTGCCAGCAGTGAGTCTAGCGGGCCGTACAATGAGCAGTTCTTC.

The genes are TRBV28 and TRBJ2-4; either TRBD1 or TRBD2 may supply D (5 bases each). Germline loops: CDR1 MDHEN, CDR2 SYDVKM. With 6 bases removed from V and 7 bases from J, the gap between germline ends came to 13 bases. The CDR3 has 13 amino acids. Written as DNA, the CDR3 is TGTGCCAGCAGCGGGGCGGCAGGGAACATTCAGTACTTC. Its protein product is CASSGAAGNIQYF.

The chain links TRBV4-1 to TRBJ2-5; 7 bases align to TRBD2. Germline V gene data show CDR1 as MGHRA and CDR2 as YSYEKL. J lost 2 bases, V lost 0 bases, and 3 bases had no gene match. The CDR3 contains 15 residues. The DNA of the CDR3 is TGCGCCAGCAGCCAAGAGGGGGGGACTCAAGAGACCCAGTACTTC. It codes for CASSQEGGTQETQYF.

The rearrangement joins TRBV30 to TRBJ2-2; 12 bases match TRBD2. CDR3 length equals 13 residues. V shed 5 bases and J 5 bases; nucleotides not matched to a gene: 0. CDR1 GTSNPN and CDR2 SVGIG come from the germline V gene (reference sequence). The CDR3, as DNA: TGTGCCTGGGGACTAGCGGGGACCGGGGAGCTGTTTTTT. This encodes CAWGLAGTGELFF.

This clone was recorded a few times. CDR3 protein: CAISDLGGTGGEQYF. CDR3 nucleotide sequence: TGTGCCATCAGTGATCTAGGGGGCACGGGGGGCGAGCAGTACTTC. The genes are TRBV10-3 and TRBJ2-7, with D perhaps given as TRBD1 or TRBD2 (7 bases each). The CDR3 covers 15 residues. The germline V and J ends were trimmed by 3 bases and 6 bases, with 18 bases remaining between them. The germline V gene has CDR1 ENHRY and CDR2 SYGVKD.

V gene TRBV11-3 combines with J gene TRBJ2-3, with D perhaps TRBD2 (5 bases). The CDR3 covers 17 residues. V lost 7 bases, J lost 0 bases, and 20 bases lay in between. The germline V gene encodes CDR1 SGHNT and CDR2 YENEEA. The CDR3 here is CASILGWRISSTDTQYF. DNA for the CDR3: TGTGCCAGCATTCTAGGTTGGAGGATCTCTAGCACAGATACGCAGTATTTT.

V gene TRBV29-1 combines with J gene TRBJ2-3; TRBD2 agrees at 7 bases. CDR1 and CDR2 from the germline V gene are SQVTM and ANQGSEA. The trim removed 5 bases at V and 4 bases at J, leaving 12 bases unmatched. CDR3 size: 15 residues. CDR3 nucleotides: TGCAGCGTTCCCCATTGGGCGGGAGATCCAGATACGCAGTATTTT. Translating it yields CSVPHWAGDPDTQYF.

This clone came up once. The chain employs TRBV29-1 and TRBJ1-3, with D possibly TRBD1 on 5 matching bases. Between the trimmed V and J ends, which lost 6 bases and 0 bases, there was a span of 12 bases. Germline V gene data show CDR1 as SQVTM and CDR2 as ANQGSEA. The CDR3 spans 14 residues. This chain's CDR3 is CSVPDNISGNTIYF. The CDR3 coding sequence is TGCAGCGTCCCGGACAACATCTCTGGAAACACCATATATTTT.

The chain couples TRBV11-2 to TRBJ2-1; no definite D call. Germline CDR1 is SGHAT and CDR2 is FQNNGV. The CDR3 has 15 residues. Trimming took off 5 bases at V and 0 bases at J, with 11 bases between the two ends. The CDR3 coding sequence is TGTGCCAGCAGCGCCACACCCAGCTCCTACAATGAGCAGTTCTTC. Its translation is CASSATPSSYNEQFF.

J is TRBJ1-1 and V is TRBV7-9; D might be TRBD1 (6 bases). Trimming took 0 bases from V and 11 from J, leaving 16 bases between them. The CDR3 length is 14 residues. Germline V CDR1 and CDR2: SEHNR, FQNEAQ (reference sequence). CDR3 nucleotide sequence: TGTGCCAGCAGCTTAGCAGACAGGCCCCAGGGTGCTTTCTTT. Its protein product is CASSLADRPQGAFF.

The CDR3 loop reads CATSVSGSNHEQYF. The CDR3 DNA sequence: TGTGCCACCAGTGTATCCGGTTCTAACCACGAGCAGTACTTC. The chain has TRBV24-1 and TRBJ2-7, with no clear D. Trimming took off 5 bases at V and 5 bases at J, with 15 bases between the two ends. Germline V CDR1 and CDR2: KGHDR, SFDVKD. The CDR3 loop spans 14 amino acids.

In nucleotides, the CDR3 is TGCGCCAGCAGCTTGGTATTGGCGGGAGGGCCCGGCGGCGAGCAGTACTTC. Its translation: CASSLVLAGGPGGEQYF. This chain uses TRBV5-1 with TRBJ2-7, with TRBD2 matching 9 bases. Germline CDR1 SGHRS, CDR2 YFSETQ. With V trimmed by 0 bases and J by 6 bases, 13 bases remained unmatched. CDR3 length equals 17 residues.

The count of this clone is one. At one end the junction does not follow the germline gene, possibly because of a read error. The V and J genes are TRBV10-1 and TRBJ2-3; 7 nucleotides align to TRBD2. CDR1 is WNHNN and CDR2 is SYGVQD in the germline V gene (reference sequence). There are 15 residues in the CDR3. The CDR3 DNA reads TGCGCCAGCAGTTCTTCAGCGGGATACACAGATACGCAATATTTT. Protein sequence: CASSSSAGYTDTQYF.

The CDR3 reads CASRPRPGQGYNEQFF. CDR3 DNA sequence: TGTGCCAGCAGACCTCGACCGGGACAGGGGTACAATGAGCAGTTCTTC. The V and J genes are TRBV7-2 and TRBJ2-1; TRBD1 aligns across 10 bases. V trimming: 6 bases; J trimming: 4 bases; junction bases outside the gene matches: 9. The germline V gene has CDR1 SGHTA and CDR2 FQGNSA. The CDR3 spans 16 residues.

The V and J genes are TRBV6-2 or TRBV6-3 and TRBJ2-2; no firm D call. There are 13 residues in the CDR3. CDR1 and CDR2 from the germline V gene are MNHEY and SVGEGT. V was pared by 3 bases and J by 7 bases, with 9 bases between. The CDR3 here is CASSYVGLGELFF. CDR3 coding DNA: TGTGCCAGCAGTTATGTAGGGCTCGGGGAGCTGTTTTTT.

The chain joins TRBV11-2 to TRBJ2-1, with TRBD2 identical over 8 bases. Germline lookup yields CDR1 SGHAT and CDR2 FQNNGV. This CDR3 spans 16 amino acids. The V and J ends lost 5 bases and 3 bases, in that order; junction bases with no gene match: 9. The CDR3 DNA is TGTGCCAGCAGCCTCCGAGAGCGGGAGATCTACAATGAGCAGTTCTTC. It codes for CASSLREREIYNEQFF.

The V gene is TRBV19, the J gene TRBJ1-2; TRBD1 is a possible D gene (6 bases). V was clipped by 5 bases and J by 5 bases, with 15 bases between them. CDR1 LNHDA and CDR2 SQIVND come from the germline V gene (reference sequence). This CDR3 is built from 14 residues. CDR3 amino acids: CASSLQGPLYGYTF. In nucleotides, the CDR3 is TGTGCCAGTAGTTTACAGGGCCCTTTGTATGGCTACACCTTC.

The CDR3 loop reads CASSIGISLGGAFF. CDR3 DNA sequence: TGTGCCAGTAGTATCGGAATATCTCTGGGTGGAGCTTTCTTT. The chain links TRBV19 to TRBJ1-1; D is uncertain. The germline gives CDR1 LNHDA, CDR2 SQIVND (reference sequence). The CDR3 runs to 14 residues. The V gene lost 3 bases and the J gene lost 10 bases, with 18 bases spanning the gap.

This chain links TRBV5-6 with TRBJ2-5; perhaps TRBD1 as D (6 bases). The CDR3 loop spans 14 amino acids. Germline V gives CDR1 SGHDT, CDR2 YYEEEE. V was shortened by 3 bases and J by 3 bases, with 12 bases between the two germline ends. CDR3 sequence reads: CASSSGQLKETQYF. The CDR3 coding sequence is TGTGCCAGCAGCTCCGGACAGCTAAAAGAGACCCAGTACTTC.

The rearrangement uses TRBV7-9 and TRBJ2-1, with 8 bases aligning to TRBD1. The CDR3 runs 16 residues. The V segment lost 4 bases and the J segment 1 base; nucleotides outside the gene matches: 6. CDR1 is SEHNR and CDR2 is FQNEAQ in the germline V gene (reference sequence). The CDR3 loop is CASSSGQEFSYNEQFF. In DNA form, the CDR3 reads TGTGCCAGCAGCTCGGGACAGGAGTTTTCCTACAATGAGCAGTTCTTC.

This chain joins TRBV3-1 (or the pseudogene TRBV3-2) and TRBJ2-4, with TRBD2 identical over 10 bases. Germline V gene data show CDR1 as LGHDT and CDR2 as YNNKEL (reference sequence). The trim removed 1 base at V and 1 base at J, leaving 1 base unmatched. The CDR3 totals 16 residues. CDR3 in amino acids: CASSQGGLAAKNIQYF. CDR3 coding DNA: TGTGCCAGCAGCCAAGGGGGACTAGCGGCCAAAAACATTCAGTACTTC.

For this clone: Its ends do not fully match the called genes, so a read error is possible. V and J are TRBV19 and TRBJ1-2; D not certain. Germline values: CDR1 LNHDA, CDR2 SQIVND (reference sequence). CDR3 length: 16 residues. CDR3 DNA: TGTACCAGTCTCCGGGCGGGCAGTACCTTCAACTATGGCTACACCTTC. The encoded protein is CTSLRAGSTFNYGYTF.

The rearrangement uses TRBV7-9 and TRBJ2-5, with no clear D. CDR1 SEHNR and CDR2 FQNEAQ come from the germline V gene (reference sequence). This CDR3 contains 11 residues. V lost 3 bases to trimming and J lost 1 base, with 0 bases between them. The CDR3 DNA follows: TGTGCCAGCAGCTTCCAAGAGACCCAGTACTTC. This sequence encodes CASSFQETQYF.

The CDR3 sequence is CASSLWSNTEAFF. The CDR3 DNA reads as TGTGCCAGCAGCTTGTGGTCGAACACTGAAGCTTTCTTT. The chain combines TRBV5-5 with TRBJ1-1; D gene unclear. The CDR3 extends over 13 amino acids. V shed 1 base and J shed 1 base, with 5 bases lying between them. The V gene's germline CDR1 is SGHKS and CDR2 YYEKEE (reference sequence).

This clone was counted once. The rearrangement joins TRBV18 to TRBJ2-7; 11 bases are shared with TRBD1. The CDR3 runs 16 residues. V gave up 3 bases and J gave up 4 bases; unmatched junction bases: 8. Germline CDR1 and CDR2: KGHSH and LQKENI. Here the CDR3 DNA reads TGTGCCAGCTCACCCCGGACAGGGGGCAAGTCATACGAGCAGTACTTC. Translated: CASSPRTGGKSYEQYF. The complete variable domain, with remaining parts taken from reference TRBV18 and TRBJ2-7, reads NAGVMQNPRHLVRRRGQEARLRCSPMKGHSHVYWYRQLPEEGLKFMVYLQKENIIDESGMPKERFSAEFPKEGPSILRIQQVVRGDSAAYFCASSPRTGGKSYEQYFGPGTRLTVT.

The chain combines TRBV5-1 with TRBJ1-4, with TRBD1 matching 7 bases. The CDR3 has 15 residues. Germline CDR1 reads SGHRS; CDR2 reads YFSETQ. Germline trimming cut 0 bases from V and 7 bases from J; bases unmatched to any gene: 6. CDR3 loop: CASSLATGVGEKLFF. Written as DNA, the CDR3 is TGCGCCAGCAGCTTGGCCACAGGGGTTGGTGAAAAACTGTTTTTT.

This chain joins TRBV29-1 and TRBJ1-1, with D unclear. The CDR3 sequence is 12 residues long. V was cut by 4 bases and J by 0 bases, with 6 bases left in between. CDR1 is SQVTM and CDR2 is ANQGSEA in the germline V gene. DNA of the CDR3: TGCAGCGTTGGCGGATTGAACACTGAAGCTTTCTTT. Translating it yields CSVGGLNTEAFF. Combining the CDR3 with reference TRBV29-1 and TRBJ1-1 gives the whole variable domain SAVISQKPSRDICQRGTSLTIQCQVDSQVTMMFWYRQQPGQSLTLIATANQGSEATYESGFVIDKFPISRPNLTFSTLTVSNMSPEDSSIYLCSVGGLNTEAFFGQGTRLTVV.